The rows below give T cell receptor beta chains drawn from one sample of a study of T cells in localized non-small cell lung cancer. TCRdb's table, derived via immunoSEQ multiplex PCR, lists solely in-frame clones and lacks some. Among tens of thousands of clones listed, about nine tenths were seen once. The specimen was peripheral blood, collected before any cancer treatment. The receptors here all came from a woman aged 35-70 years with stage I lung adenocarcinoma. Each CDR3 is given with its conserved first and last residue. The D gene is left open where the match is weak. Only some rows state a clone size, as once, few, many or a class for expanded clones.

d_call j_call clone_size v_call cdr3_aa cdr3_nt
NA TRBJ1-5 NA TRBV19 CASFDRTPHQPQHF TGTGCCAGCTTCGACAGAACTCCCCATCAGCCCCAGCATTTT
TRBD1 TRBJ2-7 NA TRBV4-1 CASSQVGTGGYEQYF TGCGCCAGCAGCCAAGTAGGGACAGGGGGCTACGAGCAGTACTTC
TRBD2 TRBJ2-1 NA TRBV5-8 CASSFGVAGDNEQFF TGTGCCAGCAGCTTTGGGGTAGCGGGGGACAATGAGCAGTTCTTC
NA TRBJ2-5 NA TRBV27 CASRGQETQYF TGTGCCAGCAGGGGCCAAGAGACCCAGTACTTC
TRBD1 TRBJ1-1 NA TRBV18 CASSPNQGATEAFF TGTGCCAGCTCACCTAACCAGGGGGCCACTGAAGCTTTCTTT
NA TRBJ1-2 NA TRBV6-9 CASSYSASGVGGYTF TGTGCCAGCAGTTACTCGGCGTCGGGGGTAGGTGGCTACACCTTC
TRBD2 TRBJ2-3 NA TRBV7-9 CASSLTSGGDTQYF TGTGCCAGCAGCTTAACTAGCGGGGGAGATACGCAGTATTTT
TRBD1 TRBJ1-1 NA TRBV19 CASSPDRRTEAFF TGTGCCAGTAGCCCGGACAGGAGGACTGAAGCTTTCTTT
NA TRBJ2-5 NA TRBV7-3 CASSLLGRPQETQYF TGTGCCAGCAGCTTACTGGGCCGGCCACAAGAGACCCAGTACTTC
NA TRBJ2-2 NA TRBV11-2 CASSLEGRGTGELFF TGTGCCAGCAGCTTAGAGGGACGGGGCACCGGGGAGCTGTTTTTT
NA TRBJ1-4 NA TRBV7-2 CASSLLPALNEKLFF TGTGCCAGCAGCTTACTCCCAGCACTTAATGAAAAACTGTTTTTT
NA TRBJ1-5 NA TRBV2 CASSGGDGRQPQHF TGTGCCAGCAGTGGAGGGGACGGTCGTCAGCCCCAGCATTTT
NA TRBJ2-2 NA TRBV4-2 CASSQLIDNDGTGELFF TGTGCCAGCAGCCAATTAATAGATAACGATGGAACCGGGGAGCTGTTTTTT
NA TRBJ1-4 few TRBV30 CAWRQGHEKLFF TGTGCCTGGAGACAGGGACATGAAAAACTGTTTTTT
TRBD1 TRBJ2-7 NA TRBV4-1 CASSQALLGTGNYGEQYF TGCGCCAGCAGCCAAGCCCTACTGGGGACAGGGAATTATGGCGAGCAGTACTTC
NA TRBJ2-5 NA TRBV11-3 CASSLGPRGETQYF TGTGCCAGCAGCTTGGGTCCCAGAGGAGAGACCCAGTACTTC
NA TRBJ1-1 NA TRBV5-1 CASSRMDNTEAFF TGCGCCAGCAGCCGAATGGACAACACTGAAGCTTTCTTT
NA TRBJ1-2 NA TRBV27 CASLKLPTGGSSGYTF TGTGCCAGCCTTAAACTACCCACGGGGGGCAGCAGTGGCTACACCTTC
TRBD1 TRBJ1-2 NA TRBV4-3 CASSRRQGDMGGYTF TGCGCCAGCAGCCGACGACAGGGCGACATGGGCGGCTACACCTTC
NA TRBJ2-1 few TRBV2 CASRNGNRYNEQFF TGTGCCAGCAGAAATGGGAACAGGTACAATGAGCAGTTCTTC
TRBD2 TRBJ2-3 NA TRBV10-3 CAISESGGTDTQYF TGTGCCATCAGTGAAAGCGGGGGGACAGATACGCAGTATTTT
NA TRBJ1-2 NA TRBV19 CASSIVEGSAGGYTF TGTGCCAGTAGTATTGTGGAGGGGAGCGCTGGTGGCTACACCTTC
TRBD1 TRBJ1-1 NA TRBV6-1 CASSKTGADTEAFF TGTGCCAGCAGTAAAACAGGGGCGGACACTGAAGCTTTCTTT
TRBD1 TRBJ1-5 NA TRBV6-5 CASSGTRGKPQHF TGTGCCAGCAGTGGGACCAGGGGGAAGCCCCAGCATTTT
NA TRBJ1-2 once TRBV9 CASSVSSGGYTF TGTGCCAGCAGCGTAAGTTCGGGTGGCTACACCTTC
TRBD1 TRBJ1-4 NA TRBV7-2 CASSLPGTGREKLFF TGTGCCAGCAGCCTCCCCGGGACAGGCCGAGAAAAACTGTTTTTT
TRBD2 TRBJ2-7 NA TRBV7-3 CASSLTGEGEQYF TGTGCCAGCAGCTTAACCGGGGAGGGCGAGCAGTACTTC
TRBD1 TRBJ1-5 NA TRBV6-1 CASSVGQGRNQPQHF TGTGCCAGCAGCGTTGGACAGGGAAGAAATCAGCCCCAGCATTTT
NA TRBJ2-7 once TRBV7-2 CASSPKGHEQYF TGTGCCAGCAGCCCAAAGGGGCACGAGCAGTACTTC
NA TRBJ1-1 NA TRBV16 CASNHRSRNTEAFF TGTGCCAGCAACCATCGATCTCGGAACACTGAAGCTTTCTTT
NA TRBJ1-4 NA TRBV13 CASSWPRGSEKLFF TGTGCCAGCAGCTGGCCCCGCGGATCGGAAAAACTGTTTTTT
NA TRBJ1-1 few TRBV29-1 CSVGSGVNTEAFF TGCAGCGTTGGTTCGGGCGTGAACACTGAAGCTTTCTTT